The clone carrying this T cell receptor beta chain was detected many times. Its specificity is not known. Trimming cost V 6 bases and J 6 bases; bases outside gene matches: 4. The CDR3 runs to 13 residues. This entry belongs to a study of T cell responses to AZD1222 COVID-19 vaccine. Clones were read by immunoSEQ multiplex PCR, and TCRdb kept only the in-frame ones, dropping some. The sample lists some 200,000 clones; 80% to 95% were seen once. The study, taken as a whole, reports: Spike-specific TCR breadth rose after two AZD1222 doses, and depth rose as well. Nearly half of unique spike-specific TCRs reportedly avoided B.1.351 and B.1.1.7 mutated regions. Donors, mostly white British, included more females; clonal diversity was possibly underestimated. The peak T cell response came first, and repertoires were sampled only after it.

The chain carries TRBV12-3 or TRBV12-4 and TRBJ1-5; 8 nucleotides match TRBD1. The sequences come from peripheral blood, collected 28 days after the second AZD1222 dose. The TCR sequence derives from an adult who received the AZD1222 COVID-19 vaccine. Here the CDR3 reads CASSRGPGQPQHF. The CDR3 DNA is TGTGCCAGCAGCAGGGGGCCCGGTCAGCCCCAGCATTTT.